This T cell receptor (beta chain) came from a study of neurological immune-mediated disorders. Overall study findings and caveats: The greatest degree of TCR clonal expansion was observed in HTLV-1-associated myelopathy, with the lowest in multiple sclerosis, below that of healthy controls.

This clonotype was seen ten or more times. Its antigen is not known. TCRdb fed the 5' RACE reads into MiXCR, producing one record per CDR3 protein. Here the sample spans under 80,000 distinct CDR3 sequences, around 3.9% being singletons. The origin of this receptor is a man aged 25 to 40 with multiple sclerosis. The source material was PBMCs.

Here the CDR3 reads CASSHLGQGAGYTF. In DNA, the CDR3 is TGTGCCAGCAGCCACTTGGGACAGGGGGCTGGCTACACCTTC. The rearrangement joins TRBV3-1 to TRBJ1-2; 12 bases line up with TRBD1. From germline, CDR1 is LGHDT and CDR2 YNNKEL (reference sequence). The CDR3 loop spans 14 amino acids. V lost 3 bases, J lost 7 bases, and 3 bases stayed unmatched. The variable domain in full, completed from reference TRBV3-1 and TRBJ1-2, reads DTAVSQTPKYLVTQMGNDKSIKCEQNLGHDTMYWYKQDSKKFLKIMFSYNNKELIINETVPNRFSPKSPDKAHLNLHINSLELGDSAVYFCASSHLGQGAGYTFGSGTRLTVV.